This T cell receptor beta chain is from a study of blood T cell repertoires in COVID-19. Background on the study: COVID-19 samples, acute and convalescent, were from the United States, Italy and Spain. The analysed material was cDNA or gDNA that came from T cells, B-cell-depleted T cells, or PBMCs.

As handled by the study authors: Amplification of reference gene primers was used by the study to estimate nucleated cell counts. Generated by immunoSEQ multiplex PCR, the TCRdb table keeps only in-frame clones and is missing some. The V and J calls and clone size come from that table; D and trimming were worked out from the DNA. The sample yields about 36,000 clones, approximately 90% seen once. Per germline, CDR1 SGHTA and CDR2 FQGTGA. The CDR3 extends over 14 amino acids. V lost 5 bases and J 8 bases, leaving 16 bases between the germline ends. Material for sequencing was peripheral blood. The chain carries TRBV7-3 and TRBJ2-1; possible D gene TRBD2, 6 bases. This sequence originates from a man in his sixties or seventies with acute or convalescent COVID-19. The CDR3 coding sequence is TGTGCCAGCAGCCTCCCGGGTTGGGGGGATGAGCAGTTCTTC. Translating it yields CASSLPGWGDEQFF.